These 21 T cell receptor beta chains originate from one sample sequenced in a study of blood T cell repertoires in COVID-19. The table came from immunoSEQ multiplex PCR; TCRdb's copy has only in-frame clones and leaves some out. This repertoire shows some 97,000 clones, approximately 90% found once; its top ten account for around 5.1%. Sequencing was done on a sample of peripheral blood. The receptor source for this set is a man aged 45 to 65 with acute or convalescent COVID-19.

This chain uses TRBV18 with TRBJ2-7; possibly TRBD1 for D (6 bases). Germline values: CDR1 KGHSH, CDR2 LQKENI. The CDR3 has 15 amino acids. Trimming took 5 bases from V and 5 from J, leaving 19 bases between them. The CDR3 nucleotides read TGTGCCAGCTCATCGGCCCCACAGGGAGAACACGAGCAGTACTTC. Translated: CASSSAPQGEHEQYF.

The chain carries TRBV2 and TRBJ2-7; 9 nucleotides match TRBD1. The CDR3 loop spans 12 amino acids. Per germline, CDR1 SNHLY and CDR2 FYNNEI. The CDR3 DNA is TGTACTACAGGGGGCAGCTCCTACGAGCAGTACTTC. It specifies CTTGGSSYEQYF.

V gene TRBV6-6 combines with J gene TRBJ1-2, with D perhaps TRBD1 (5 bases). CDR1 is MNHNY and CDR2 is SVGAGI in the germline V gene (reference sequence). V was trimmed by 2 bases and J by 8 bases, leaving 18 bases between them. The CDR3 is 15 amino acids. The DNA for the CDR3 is TGTGCCAGCAGTTACGAAGGCAGGGAACTAAGGGGCTACACCTTC. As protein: CASSYEGRELRGYTF.

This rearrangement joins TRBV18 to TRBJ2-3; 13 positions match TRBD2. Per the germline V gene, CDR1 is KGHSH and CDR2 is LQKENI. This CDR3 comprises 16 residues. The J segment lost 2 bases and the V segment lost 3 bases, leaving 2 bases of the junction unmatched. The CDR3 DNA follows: TGTGCCAGCTCACCCGGACTAGCGGGAGACACAGATACGCAGTATTTT. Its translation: CASSPGLAGDTDTQYF. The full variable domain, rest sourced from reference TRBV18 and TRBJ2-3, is NAGVMQNPRHLVRRRGQEARLRCSPMKGHSHVYWYRQLPEEGLKFMVYLQKENIIDESGMPKERFSAEFPKEGPSILRIQQVVRGDSAAYFCASSPGLAGDTDTQYFGPGTRLTVL.

The CDR3 region has the DNA TGTGCCAGCAGCTTAGCTCTTCCAGGGGGCAGAGATACGCAGTATTTT. It yields the protein CASSLALPGGRDTQYF. The genes are TRBV7-9 and TRBJ2-3; 8 nucleotides agree with TRBD1. The CDR3 runs to 16 residues. V lost 0 bases, J lost 5 bases, and 7 bases stayed unmatched. CDR1 is SEHNR, CDR2 FQNEAQ, per germline (reference sequence).

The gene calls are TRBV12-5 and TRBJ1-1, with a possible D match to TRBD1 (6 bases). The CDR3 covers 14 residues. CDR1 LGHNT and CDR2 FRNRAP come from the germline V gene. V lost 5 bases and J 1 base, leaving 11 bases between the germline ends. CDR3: CASGPQQGNTEAFF. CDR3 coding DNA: TGTGCTAGTGGTCCTCAACAGGGGAACACTGAAGCTTTCTTT.

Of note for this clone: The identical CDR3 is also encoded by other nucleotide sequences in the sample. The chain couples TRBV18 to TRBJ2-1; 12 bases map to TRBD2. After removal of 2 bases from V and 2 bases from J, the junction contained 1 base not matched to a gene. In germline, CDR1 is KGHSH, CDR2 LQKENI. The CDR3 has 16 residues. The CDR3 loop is CASSPGLAGTYNEQFF. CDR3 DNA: TGTGCCAGCTCACCAGGACTAGCGGGAACCTACAATGAGCAGTTCTTC.

This chain's CDR3 is CASSLATRGWEQYF. The DNA of the CDR3 is TGTGCCAGCAGCTTAGCGACACGGGGGTGGGAGCAGTACTTC. The genes are TRBV7-9 and TRBJ2-7, with a tentative D call TRBD2 (6 bases). Germline V lookup: CDR1 SEHNR, CDR2 FQNEAQ (reference sequence). V was clipped by 0 bases and J by 7 bases, with 13 bases between them. This CDR3 has 14 amino acids.

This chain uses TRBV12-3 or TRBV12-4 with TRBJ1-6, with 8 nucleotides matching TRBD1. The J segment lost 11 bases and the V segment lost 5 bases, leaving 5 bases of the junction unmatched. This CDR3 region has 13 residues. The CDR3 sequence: CASSGQGRAPLHF. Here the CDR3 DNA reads TGTGCCAGCAGTGGACAGGGTAGAGCACCCCTCCACTTT.

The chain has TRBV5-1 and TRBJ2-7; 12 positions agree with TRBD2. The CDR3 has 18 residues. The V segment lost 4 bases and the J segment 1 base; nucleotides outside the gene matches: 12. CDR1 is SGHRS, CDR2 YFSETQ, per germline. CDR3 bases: TGCGCCAGCAGCCTAACCCTCGGACTAGCGGGATTTTCCTACGAGCAGTACTTC. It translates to CASSLTLGLAGFSYEQYF. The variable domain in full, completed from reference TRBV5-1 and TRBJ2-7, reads KAGVTQTPRYLIKTRGQQVTLSCSPISGHRSVSWYQQTPGQGLQFLFEYFSETQRNKGNFPGRFSGRQFSNSRSEMNVSTLELGDSALYLCASSLTLGLAGFSYEQYFGPGTRLTVT.

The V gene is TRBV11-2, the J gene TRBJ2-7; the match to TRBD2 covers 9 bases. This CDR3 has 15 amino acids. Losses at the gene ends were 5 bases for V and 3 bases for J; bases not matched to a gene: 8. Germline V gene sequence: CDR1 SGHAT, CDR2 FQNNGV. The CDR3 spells CASSGGRLADYEQYF. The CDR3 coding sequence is TGTGCCAGCAGCGGAGGGCGACTAGCGGACTACGAGCAGTACTTC.

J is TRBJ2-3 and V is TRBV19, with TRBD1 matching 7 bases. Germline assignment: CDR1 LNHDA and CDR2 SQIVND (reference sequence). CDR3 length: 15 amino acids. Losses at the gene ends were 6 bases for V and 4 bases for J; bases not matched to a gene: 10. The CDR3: CASSPRTGRPDTQYF. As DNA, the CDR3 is TGTGCCAGTAGCCCTAGGACAGGTAGGCCAGATACGCAGTATTTT.

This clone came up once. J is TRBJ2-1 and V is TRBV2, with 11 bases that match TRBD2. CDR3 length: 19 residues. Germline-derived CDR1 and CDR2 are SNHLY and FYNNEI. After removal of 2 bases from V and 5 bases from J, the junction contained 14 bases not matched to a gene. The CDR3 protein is CASSERTITSGSKDNEQFF. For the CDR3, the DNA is TGTGCCAGCAGTGAAAGAACGATAACTAGCGGGAGTAAAGACAATGAGCAGTTCTTC. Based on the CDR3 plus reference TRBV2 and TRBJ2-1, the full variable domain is EPEVTQTPSHQVTQMGQEVILRCVPISNHLYFYWYRQILGQKVEFLVSFYNNEISEKSEIFDDQFSVERPDGSNFTLKIRSTKLEDSAMYFCASSERTITSGSKDNEQFFGPGTRLTVL.

CDR3 loop: CASSWQDSSSYEQYF. The CDR3 nucleotides are TGTGCCAGCAGTTGGCAGGACTCCTCCTCCTACGAGCAGTACTTC. The chain carries TRBV27 and TRBJ2-7; D may be TRBD2 (5 bases). The CDR3 has 15 residues. Germline values: CDR1 MNHEY, CDR2 SMNVEV (reference sequence). The V and J ends lost 4 bases and 0 bases respectively, with 13 bases between them.

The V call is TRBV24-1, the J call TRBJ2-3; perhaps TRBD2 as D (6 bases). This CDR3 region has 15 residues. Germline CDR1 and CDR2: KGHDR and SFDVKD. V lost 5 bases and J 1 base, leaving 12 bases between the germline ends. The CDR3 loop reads CATSAGVAGTDTQYF. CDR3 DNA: TGTGCCACCAGTGCGGGGGTTGCCGGCACAGATACGCAGTATTTT.

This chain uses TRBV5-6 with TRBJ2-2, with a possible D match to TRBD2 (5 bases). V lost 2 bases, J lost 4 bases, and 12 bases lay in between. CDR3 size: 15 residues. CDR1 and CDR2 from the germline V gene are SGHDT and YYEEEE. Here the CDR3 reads CASSFGGSVTGELFF. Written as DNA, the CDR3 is TGTGCCAGCAGCTTTGGTGGGAGTGTCACCGGGGAGCTGTTTTTT.

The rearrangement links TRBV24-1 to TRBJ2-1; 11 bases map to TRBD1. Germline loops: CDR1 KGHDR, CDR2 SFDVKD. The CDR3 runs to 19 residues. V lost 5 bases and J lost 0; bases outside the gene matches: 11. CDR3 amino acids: CATSVGTGGPPGSYNEQFF. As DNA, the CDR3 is TGTGCCACCAGTGTCGGGACAGGGGGTCCTCCCGGCTCCTACAATGAGCAGTTCTTC.

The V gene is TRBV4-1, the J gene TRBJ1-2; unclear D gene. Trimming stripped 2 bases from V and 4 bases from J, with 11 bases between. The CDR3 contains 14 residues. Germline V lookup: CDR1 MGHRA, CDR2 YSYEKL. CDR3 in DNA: TGCGCCAGCAGCCAACCGACCGAGGGCTATGGCTACACCTTC. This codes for CASSQPTEGYGYTF.

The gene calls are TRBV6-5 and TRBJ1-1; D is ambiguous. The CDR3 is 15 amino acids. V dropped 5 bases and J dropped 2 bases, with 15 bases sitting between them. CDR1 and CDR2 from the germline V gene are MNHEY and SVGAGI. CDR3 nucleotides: TGTGCCAGCAGTCCCCCTAAGAGCGGAAACACTGAAGCTTTCTTT. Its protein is CASSPPKSGNTEAFF.

The DNA for the CDR3 is TGTGCCAGTAGCCTAGGGGGAAGGAATCAGCCCCAGCATTTT. This sequence encodes CASSLGGRNQPQHF. The V and J genes are TRBV19 and TRBJ1-5, with TRBD1 as a possible D gene (6 bases). The germline V gene encodes CDR1 LNHDA and CDR2 SQIVND (reference sequence). V lost 6 bases and J lost 4, with 13 bases in between. The CDR3 consists of 14 residues.

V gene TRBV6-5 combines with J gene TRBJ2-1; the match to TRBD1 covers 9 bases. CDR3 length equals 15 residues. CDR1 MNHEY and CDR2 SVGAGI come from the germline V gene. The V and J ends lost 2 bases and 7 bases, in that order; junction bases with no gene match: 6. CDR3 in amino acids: CASSYPGTGSNEQFF. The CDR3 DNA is TGTGCCAGCAGTTACCCCGGGACAGGGTCAAATGAGCAGTTCTTC.